This TCR beta chain was recovered during a study of T cells in localized non-small cell lung cancer. The CDR3 spans 13 residues. Germline assignment: CDR1 LNHDA and CDR2 SQIVND (reference sequence). V was shortened by 3 bases and J by 5 bases, with 10 bases between the two germline ends. The table came from immunoSEQ multiplex PCR; TCRdb's copy has only in-frame clones and leaves some out. The repertoire holds roughly 15,000 clones, with about 88% as singletons. The sequencing here drew on peripheral blood, taken before any cancer treatment. The sequence was collected from a female donor over 55 with stage III squamous cell lung carcinoma. This sequence joins TRBV19 and TRBJ1-1; a possible D gene is TRBD1 (5 bases). The CDR3 DNA follows: TGTGCCAGTAGTATTGGGGGTTTTACTGAAGCTTTCTTT. Protein sequence: CASSIGGFTEAFF.